This T cell receptor beta chain was obtained from a study of blood T cell repertoires in COVID-19. Study information: Specimens from acute and convalescent COVID-19 originated in the United States, Italy and Spain.

How the authors handled the data: Nucleated cell counts were estimated from reference gene primer amplification. Sequencing was performed with immunoSEQ multiplex PCR; in TCRdb, only in-frame clones are kept and a portion is missing. From that table come the V and J calls and clone size; the DNA was used to work out D and trimming. The data contain approximately 68,000 clones, about four fifths of them seen just once; the ten biggest clones take up about 19%. Specimen: peripheral blood. The TCR originated in a human donor in a cohort sampled during active COVID-19.

The CDR3 region has the DNA TGCGCCAGCAGCCAAGATCCGGGACAGTTTGGTTTTCTCTATGGCTACACCTTC. This gives the protein CASSQDPGQFGFLYGYTF. The chain links TRBV4-3 to TRBJ1-2; 7 nucleotides line up with TRBD1. Losses at the gene ends were 0 bases for V and 4 bases for J; bases not matched to a gene: 14. This CDR3 has 18 residues. CDR1 and CDR2 (germline): LGHNA, YSLEER.